This T cell receptor beta chain was sequenced during a study of blood T cells in healthy people across ages. Germline lookup yields CDR1 SGDLS and CDR2 YYNGEE. The CDR3 loop spans 15 amino acids. After removal of 0 bases from V and 7 bases from J, the junction contained 7 bases not matched to a gene. This clonotype was seen only a few times. PCR was performed a second time for about 6 to 11 cycles using a sample-barcoded 5' primer and a J-beta primer mix. TCRdb analysed the 5' RACE reads with MiXCR anew, one entry per CDR3 protein. Altogether approximately 1.5 million distinct CDR3 sequences are present, approximately 43% being singletons, with the ten largest covering less than 5%.

The sequence came from a woman aged 18 to 35 in good health. The genes are TRBV9 and TRBJ2-3, with TRBD1 identical over 8 bases. Sequencing used blood. The CDR3 nucleotides read TGTGCCAGCAGCGTAGACCGGACAGGGAGGCATACGCAGTATTTT. Translation gives CASSVDRTGRHTQYF. The entire variable domain, with the rest obtained from reference TRBV9 and TRBJ2-3, is as follows: DSGVTQTPKHLITATGQRVTLRCSPRSGDLSVYWYQQSLDQGLQFLIQYYNGEERAKGNILERFSAQQFPDLHSELNLSSLELGDSALYFCASSVDRTGRHTQYFGPGTRLTVL.